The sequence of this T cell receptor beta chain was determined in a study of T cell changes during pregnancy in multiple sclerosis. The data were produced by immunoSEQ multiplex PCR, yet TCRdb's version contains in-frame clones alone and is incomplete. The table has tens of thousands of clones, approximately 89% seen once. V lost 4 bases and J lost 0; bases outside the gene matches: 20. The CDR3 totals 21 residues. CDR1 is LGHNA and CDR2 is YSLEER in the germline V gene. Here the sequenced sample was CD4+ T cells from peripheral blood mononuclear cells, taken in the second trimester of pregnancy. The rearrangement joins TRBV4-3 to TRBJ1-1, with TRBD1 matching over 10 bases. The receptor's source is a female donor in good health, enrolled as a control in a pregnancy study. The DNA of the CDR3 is TGCGCCAGCAGCCCGAGTCGCGTGGGACAGGGGACAGACACTATGAACACTGAAGCTTTCTTT. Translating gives CASSPSRVGQGTDTMNTEAFF.